What follows are 8 T cell receptor beta chains derived from one specimen sequenced in a study of tumor and adjacent non-tumor tissue in lung cancer. The library came from three nested PCR rounds adapted from ARM-PCR protocols. One entry per CDR3 protein, called by TCRdb with MiXCR from the multiplex PCR reads. Of about 80,000 distinct CDR3 sequences in the sample, roughly 80% are singletons; the top ten hold roughly 15%. No cell sorting was done before RNA was extracted from the tissue. Sequencing was carried out using lung tumor tissue. The source is a woman aged 50 to 60 with non-small cell lung cancer.

A single count supports this clonotype. A read error may produce the germline difference seen at one junction end. The rearrangement joins TRBV10-1 to TRBJ1-4; TRBD1 matches at 8 bases. The germline V gene encodes CDR1 WNHNN and CDR2 SYGVQD (reference sequence). This CDR3 comprises 18 residues. CDR3 protein: CTSSESDREGATNEKPFF. Here the CDR3 DNA reads TGCACCAGCAGTGAGTCGGACAGGGAAGGGGCAACTAATGAAAAACCGTTTTTT.

Of note for this clonotype: Germline is not matched at one junction end, which may reflect a read error. The V gene is TRBV28, the J gene TRBJ2-1; D unresolved. The length of the CDR3 is 15 residues. The V gene's germline CDR1 is MDHEN and CDR2 SYDVKM. DNA for the CDR3: TGTACCAGCAGATCTTCTCAGCCCACGCCGCCCGAGCTGTTCTTC. This encodes CTSRSSQPTPPELFF.

This clonotype was seen once. The CDR3 end shows no conserved phenylalanine or tryptophan, and so a read error is likely. The chain recombines TRBV20-1 with TRBJ2-1; D unclear. This CDR3 is 14 amino acids long. The V gene lost 1 base and the J gene lost 7 bases, with 14 bases spanning the gap. Germline V gene sequence: CDR1 DFQATT, CDR2 SNEGSKA (reference sequence). The CDR3 DNA is TGCAGTGCTAGAGGTTGGCCAAACCATAATGAGCAGTTCTAC. It translates to CSARGWPNHNEQFY.

As concerns this clonotype: Germline and junction disagree at one end, which may indicate a read error. The gene calls are TRBV29-1 and TRBJ2-3, with TRBD2 identical over 10 bases. The germline gives CDR1 SQVTM, CDR2 ANQGSEA. The length of the CDR3 is 14 residues. This CDR3 is CSVERRASGSGENF. The CDR3 DNA reads TGCAGCGTTGAACGGAGGGCTAGCGGGAGTGGGGAGAATTTT.

The rearrangement uses TRBV11-3 and TRBJ2-1; TRBD2 is a possible D gene (7 bases). Trimming shortened V by 5 bases and J by 6 bases, and 23 bases separated the two germline ends. The CDR3 has 17 amino acids. In germline, CDR1 is SGHNT, CDR2 YENEEA. The CDR3 DNA follows: TGTGCCAGCAGCCCCTCCACGACGGGGAGGGGGTCCAATGAGCAGTTCTTC. This gives the protein CASSPSTTGRGSNEQFF. Looking up the rest from reference TRBV11-3 and TRBJ2-1 gives the full variable domain: EAGVVQSPRYKIIEKKQPVAFWCNPISGHNTLYWYLQNLGQGPELLIRYENEEAVDDSQLPKDRFSAERLKGVDSTLKIQPAELGDSAVYLCASSPSTTGRGSNEQFFGPGTRLTVL.

As regards this clonotype: The junction does not match germline at one end; this may be a read error. This chain connects TRBV12-3 or TRBV12-4 to TRBJ1-1, with 9 positions matching TRBD1. The CDR3 length is 15 residues. CDR3 loop: CAIIQRGQGNPEASF. The CDR3 bases are TGTGCCATCATCCAACGGGGACAGGGTAACCCTGAAGCTTCCTTT.

As for this clonotype: Germline is not matched at one junction end, which may reflect a read error. The chain has TRBV6-1 and TRBJ2-1; D gene uncertain. Germline V gene data show CDR1 as MNHNS and CDR2 as SASEGT. The CDR3 contains 13 residues. The CDR3 region has the DNA TGTGCCAGCAGTGGACGAGAGAACAATGAGCAGCTATTC. Its protein is CASSGRENNEQLF.

Concerning this clonotype: The CDR3 does not end in the conserved phenylalanine or tryptophan, so this is likely a read error. The genes are TRBV12-3 or TRBV12-4 and TRBJ1-6; TRBD1 aligns across 7 bases. CDR3 length: 12 amino acids. The junction had 7 bases not matched to a gene; V was cut back by 6 bases and J by 14 bases. The CDR3 spells CASSATGVTLHY. CDR3 DNA sequence: TGTGCCAGCAGCGCAACAGGGGTCACCCTCCACTAT.